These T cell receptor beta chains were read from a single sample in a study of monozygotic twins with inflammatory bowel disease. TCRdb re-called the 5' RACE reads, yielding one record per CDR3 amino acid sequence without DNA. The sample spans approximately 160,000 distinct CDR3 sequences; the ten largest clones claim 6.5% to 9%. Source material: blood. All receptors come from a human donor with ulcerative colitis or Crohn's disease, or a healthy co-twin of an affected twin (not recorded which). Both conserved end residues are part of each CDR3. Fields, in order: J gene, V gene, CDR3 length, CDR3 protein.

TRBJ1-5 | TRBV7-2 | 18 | CASSLARFMGTGNQPQHF
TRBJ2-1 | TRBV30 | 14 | CAWSPAGGPSEQFF
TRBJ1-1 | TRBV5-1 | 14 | CASSLALTNREAFF
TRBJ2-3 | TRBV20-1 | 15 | CSAPGLAAYTDTQYF
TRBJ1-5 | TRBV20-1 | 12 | CSARDDGRAQHF
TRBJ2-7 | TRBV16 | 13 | CASSQSRSYEQYF
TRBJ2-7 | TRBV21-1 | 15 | CASSKGTRELAEQYF
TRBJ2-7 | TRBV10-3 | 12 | CAISGGSYEQYF
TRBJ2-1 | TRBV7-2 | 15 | CASSTGPPSYNEQFF
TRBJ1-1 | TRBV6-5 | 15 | CASSYSQPMNTEAFF
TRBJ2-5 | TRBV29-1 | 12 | CSVASGRETQYF
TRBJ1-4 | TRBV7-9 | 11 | CASSLGGKLFF
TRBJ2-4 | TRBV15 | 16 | CATGTGLGLAKNIQYF
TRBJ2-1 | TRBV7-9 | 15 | CASSQAAGTYNEQFF
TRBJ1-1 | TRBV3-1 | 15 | CASSQATGWNTEAFF
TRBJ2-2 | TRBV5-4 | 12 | CASSFSTGELFF
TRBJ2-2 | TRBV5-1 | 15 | CASSHDRVGTGEQFF
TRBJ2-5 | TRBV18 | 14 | CASSPLPAQETQYF
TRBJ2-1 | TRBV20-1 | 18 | CSARVRAPRRGGLNEQFF
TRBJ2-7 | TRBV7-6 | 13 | CASSPDYSYEQYF
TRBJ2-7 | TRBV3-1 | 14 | CASSQAGRTYEQYF
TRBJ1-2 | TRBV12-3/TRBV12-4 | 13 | CASSLGGIYGYTF
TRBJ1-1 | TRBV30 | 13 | CAWSQDRDTEAFF
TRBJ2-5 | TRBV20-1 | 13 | CSASRGAPETQYF
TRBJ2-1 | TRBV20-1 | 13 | CSALGTGDNEQFF
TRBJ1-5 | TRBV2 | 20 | CASSEFATFLTTGGEQPQHF
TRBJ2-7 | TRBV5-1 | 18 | CASSFSGGLLGVNDEQYF
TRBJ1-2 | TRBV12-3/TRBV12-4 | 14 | CASSLAQGAYGYTF
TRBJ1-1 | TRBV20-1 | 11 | CSAVRGVEAFF
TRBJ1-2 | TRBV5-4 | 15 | CASSPGTASATGYTF
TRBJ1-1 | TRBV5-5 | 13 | CASSLAGGAWAFF
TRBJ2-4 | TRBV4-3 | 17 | CASSQDLGDRGYYIQYF
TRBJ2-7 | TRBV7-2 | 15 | CASSPGGQGYYEQYF
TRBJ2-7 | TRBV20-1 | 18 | CSATPSPGQGQVSYEQYF
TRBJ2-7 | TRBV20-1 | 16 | CSARDFTSGIFYEQYF
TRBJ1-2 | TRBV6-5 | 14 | CASSYSSTVKGYTF
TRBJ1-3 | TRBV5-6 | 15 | CASSLERDRDDTIYF
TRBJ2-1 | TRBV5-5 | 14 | CASSLGLAGAGQFF
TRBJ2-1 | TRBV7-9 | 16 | CASSLPSPPSYNEQFF
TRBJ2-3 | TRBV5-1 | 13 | CASSLGPTDTQYF
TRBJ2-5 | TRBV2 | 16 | CARAEGVAGIQETQYF
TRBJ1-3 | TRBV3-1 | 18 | CASSQDFPARTSGNTIYF
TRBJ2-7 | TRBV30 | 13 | CAWSLGQRYEQYF
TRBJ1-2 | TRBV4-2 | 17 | CASSQPRDRATNYGYTF